The source of this T cell receptor (beta chain) is a study of cytomegalovirus exposure and HLA in healthy donors. Primers: 60 Vbeta forward and 13 Jbeta reverse. Libraries were prepared by immunoSEQ multiplex PCR; TCRdb keeps only in-frame clonotypes and omits some of them. The sample shows some 91,000 clones, 70% to 80% of them seen only once. At sampling all donors were nominally healthy, likely with unrecorded immune exposures. V trimming: 0 bases; J trimming: 11 bases; junction bases outside the gene matches: 4. The CDR3 covers 13 residues. From germline, CDR1 is SGHAT and CDR2 FQNNGV. Worth noting for this clone: The antigen remains unidentified.

Findings and limits, study-wide: Relative to equally common others, HLA-associated TCR beta chains showed greater clonal expansion in a later analysis. The records held CMV serostatus as the only immune exposure information.

Sequenced: PBMCs. The receptor was isolated from a man in his forties in good health and CMV-seronegative. The V gene is TRBV11-2, the J gene TRBJ1-1, with TRBD1 matching over 9 bases. CDR3 region: CASSLEADRGAFF. DNA for the CDR3: TGTGCCAGCAGCTTAGAAGCCGACAGGGGGGCTTTCTTT.